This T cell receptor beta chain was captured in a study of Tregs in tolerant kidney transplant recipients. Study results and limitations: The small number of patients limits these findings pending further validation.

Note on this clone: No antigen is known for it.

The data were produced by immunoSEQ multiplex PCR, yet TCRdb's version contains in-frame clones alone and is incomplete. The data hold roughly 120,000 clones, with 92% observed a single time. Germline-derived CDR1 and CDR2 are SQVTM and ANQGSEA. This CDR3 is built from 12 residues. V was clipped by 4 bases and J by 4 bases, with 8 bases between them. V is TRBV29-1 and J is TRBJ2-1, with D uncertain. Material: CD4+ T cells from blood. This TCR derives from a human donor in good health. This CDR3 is CSVGAAYNEQFF. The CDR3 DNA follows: TGCAGCGTTGGGGCAGCTTACAATGAGCAGTTCTTC.